This passage covers 7 T cell receptor beta chains from one sample sequenced in a study of blood T cells in healthy people across ages. Alongside a J-beta primer mix, a sample-barcoded 5' primer served in a second PCR lasting roughly 7 to 12 cycles. In TCRdb, the 5' RACE reads were re-called with MiXCR into one record per CDR3 protein. The sample lists just over 800,000 distinct CDR3 sequences; around 68% were seen once. Sequenced sample: blood. All receptors derive from a man under 40 in good health.

This clonotype has just a few counts. The chain joins TRBV29-1 to TRBJ2-1; 14 bases fit TRBD2. With V trimmed by 7 bases and J by 7 bases, 6 bases remained unmatched. Germline CDR1 reads SQVTM; CDR2 reads ANQGSEA. The CDR3 is 14 amino acids. The CDR3 nucleotides are TGCAGCGCAGGGGGACTAGCGGGGGATAATGAGCAGTTCTTC. Residues: CSAGGLAGDNEQFF.

In DNA form, the CDR3 reads TGCAGTGCTAGTCAGGGGGAAGGAACTGGGGCCAACGTCCTGACTTTC. Its translation is CSASQGEGTGANVLTF. The J gene is TRBJ2-6, the V gene TRBV20-1; 7 nucleotides agree with TRBD1. Trimming at V came to 3 bases and at J to 2 bases, leaving 7 bases not matched to a gene. CDR3 length equals 16 residues. Germline CDR1 DFQATT, CDR2 SNEGSKA (reference sequence).

CDR3 sequence: CASGLGSADTQYF. CDR3 DNA sequence: TGTGCTAGTGGTTTGGGGTCAGCGGATACGCAGTATTTT. The chain combines TRBV12-5 with TRBJ2-3; D ambiguous. CDR3 size: 13 residues. CDR1 and CDR2 from the germline V gene are LGHNT and FRNRAP. Trimming shortened V by 1 base and J by 6 bases, and 8 bases separated the two germline ends.

This sequence joins TRBV10-3 and TRBJ1-2; D unclear. V lost 0 bases and J 2 bases, leaving 13 bases between the germline ends. CDR1 ENHRY and CDR2 SYGVKD come from the germline V gene. The CDR3 loop spans 16 amino acids. The CDR3: CAISESLTVANYGYTF. In DNA, the CDR3 is TGTGCCATCAGTGAGTCGTTAACAGTCGCCAACTATGGCTACACCTTC.

Only a few counts were recorded for this clonotype. The chain recombines TRBV4-3 with TRBJ2-1, with 11 bases identical to TRBD1. CDR3 length: 17 amino acids. Germline trimming cut 0 bases from V and 5 bases from J; bases unmatched to any gene: 6. CDR1 LGHNA and CDR2 YSLEER come from the germline V gene. The CDR3 spells CASSQDGGTGGHNEQFF. The CDR3 DNA follows: TGCGCCAGCAGCCAAGATGGGGGGACAGGGGGACACAATGAGCAGTTCTTC.

The chain joins TRBV3-1 to TRBJ1-2; no clear D. Trimming removed 2 bases from V and 4 bases from J, with 17 bases in between. The germline V gene encodes CDR1 LGHDT and CDR2 YNNKEL (reference sequence). This CDR3 is built from 16 residues. The DNA for the CDR3 is TGTGCCAGCAGCCAATCTGGACCGACGGGATCCTATGGCTACACCTTC. It translates to CASSQSGPTGSYGYTF.

The V call is TRBV20-1, the J call TRBJ2-5; D not resolved. Trimming stripped 5 bases from V and 5 bases from J, with 21 bases between. CDR3 size: 15 residues. Germline CDR1 is DFQATT and CDR2 is SNEGSKA (reference sequence). The CDR3 region has the DNA TGCAGTGCTTACCTAGGGCACCACCTTTTCGAGACCCAGTACTTC. This translates into CSAYLGHHLFETQYF.